One sample yielded the 7 T cell receptor beta chains listed below, sequenced in a study of human T cells and chemical hapten exposure (dated by TCRdb to 2020 to 2023). Explained via the paper, the time point label denotes: patch test 3, about 24 weeks after DPC sensitization. The treatment or condition tag for this specimen amounts to: therapeutic diphenylcyclopropenone sensitization with weekly scalp DPC. Libraries were prepared through RACE. The listed sequencing device is NextSeq 500. TCRdb redid the processing of the public reads, applying fastp at Q25 and MiXCR, and retained in-frame beta chains. Under each unique CDR3 protein, matching rows form one entry showing the most common genes and DNA. Present in this sample are 55,000 to 75,000 distinct CDR3 sequences, approximately 13% of which were seen just once. The ten largest clones add up to 2% to 3% of the sample. Sequencing was performed on whole blood, taken in connection with sensitization to the hapten diphenylcyclopropenone (DPC). Receptor source: a man between 25 and 39 years old with alopecia areata. Some clones in this sample may be carry-over from other donors' samples.

This clonotype has ten or more counts. The chain employs TRBV5-6 and TRBJ1-1; 8 positions match TRBD1. Germline CDR1 is SGHDT and CDR2 is YYEEEE. With V trimmed by 3 bases and J by 4 bases, 11 bases remained unmatched. CDR3 length: 16 amino acids. DNA for the CDR3: TGTGCCAGCAGCTCACTAGCGACAGGGGAGAGCACTGAAGCTTTCTTT. Translating it yields CASSSLATGESTEAFF.

This clonotype was seen only a few times. The chain links TRBV20-1 to TRBJ2-7; D could derive from TRBD1 or TRBD2 (5 bases each). The CDR3 is 12 residues long. V was trimmed by 7 bases and J by 3 bases, leaving 13 bases between them. The germline gives CDR1 DFQATT, CDR2 SNEGSKA (reference sequence). This CDR3 reads CSVRGTYYEQYF. The CDR3 DNA reads TGCAGTGTCCGGGGCACCTACTACGAGCAGTACTTC.

The V gene is TRBV4-3, the J gene TRBJ2-1; 8 bases fit TRBD1. The CDR3 covers 17 residues. J lost 5 bases, V lost 1 base, and 10 bases had no gene match. Germline V CDR1 and CDR2: LGHNA, YSLEER. This CDR3 reads CASSQGLSGQEDNEQFF. The CDR3 bases are TGCGCCAGCAGCCAAGGACTGTCGGGACAGGAGGACAATGAGCAGTTCTTC.

This clonotype has ten or more counts. The rearrangement joins TRBV7-2 to TRBJ1-1; the D is unclear. Per the germline V gene, CDR1 is SGHTA and CDR2 is FQGNSA. The CDR3 loop spans 13 amino acids. Trimming took off 5 bases at V and 4 bases at J, with 11 bases between the two ends. CDR3 amino acids: CASSEIRLTEAFF. The CDR3 DNA reads as TGTGCCAGCAGCGAGATAAGGCTCACTGAAGCTTTCTTT.

This clonotype was counted ten times or more. The chain combines TRBV24-1 with TRBJ2-4; D possibly corresponds to TRBD1 (7 bases). Trimming removed 2 bases at V and 7 bases at J, with 17 bases between. Germline V gives CDR1 KGHDR, CDR2 SFDVKD. There are 16 residues in the CDR3. DNA for the CDR3: TGTGCCACCAGTGATTGGACAGGAGGGGACGGGAACATTCAGTACTTC. This encodes CATSDWTGGDGNIQYF.

This clonotype was picked up many times. The chain uses TRBV7-9 and TRBJ1-1; TRBD1 might be the D (5 bases). Trimming took 0 bases from V and 3 from J, leaving 11 bases between them. Germline V gene data show CDR1 as SEHNR and CDR2 as FQNEAQ (reference sequence). The CDR3 is made up of 15 amino acids. Here the CDR3 DNA reads TGTGCCAGCAGCTTAGCGCTAACCAGGGACACTGAAGCTTTCTTT. Encoded protein: CASSLALTRDTEAFF.

This chain joins TRBV29-1 and TRBJ2-6, with D possibly TRBD1 on 5 matching bases. CDR1 is SQVTM and CDR2 is ANQGSEA in the germline V gene. There are 15 residues in the CDR3. The V end was cut by 4 bases, the J end by 8 bases, with 18 bases between. The CDR3 nucleotides read TGCAGCGTTGGGCTTGGGGTGCCAGGGACCAACGTCCTGACTTTC. Encoded protein: CSVGLGVPGTNVLTF.